This is a list of T cell receptor beta chains from one sample in a study of cytomegalovirus exposure and HLA in healthy donors. Only in-frame clones appear in the TCRdb table, and some are missing; sequencing was by immunoSEQ multiplex PCR. This sample yields more than 110,000 clones, of which about 80% are seen a single time; 3.5% to 5% belongs to the top ten. The source material was PBMCs. These receptors all come from a man aged 35-49 years in good health and CMV-seropositive. CDR3s include the opening cysteine and the closing phenylalanine or tryptophan. A D gene is named only where the DNA matches it firmly. Part of the rows lack a size; the others show once, few, many or a class for expanded clones.

CDR3 protein: CASSLAGSMTNTGELFF; CDR3 DNA: TGTGCCAGCAGCTTGGCTGGCAGTATGACGAACACCGGGGAGCTGTTTTTT; V gene: TRBV5-5; J gene: TRBJ2-2; D gene: -; clone size: -
CDR3 protein: CASSLSSGTVIFF; CDR3 DNA: TGTGCCAGCAGCTTAAGTAGCGGGACAGTCATTTTCTTC; V gene: TRBV7-9; J gene: TRBJ2-1; D gene: -; clone size: -
CDR3 protein: CASSSGYEQYF; CDR3 DNA: TGTGCCAGTAGCAGCGGCTACGAGCAGTACTTC; V gene: TRBV19; J gene: TRBJ2-7; D gene: -; clone size: -
CDR3 protein: CASSYSRDRPYEQYF; CDR3 DNA: TGTGCCAGCAGTTACTCGAGAGACAGGCCCTACGAGCAGTACTTC; V gene: TRBV6-5; J gene: TRBJ2-7; D gene: -; clone size: few
CDR3 protein: CASSLFRQVEQYF; CDR3 DNA: TGTGCCAGCAGTTTATTCCGCCAGGTCGAGCAGTACTTC; V gene: TRBV27; J gene: TRBJ2-7; D gene: -; clone size: -
CDR3 protein: CASRSIDRDLSNQPQHF; CDR3 DNA: TGCGCCAGCAGATCAATAGACAGAGACCTTAGCAATCAGCCCCAGCATTTT; V gene: TRBV23-1; J gene: TRBJ1-5; D gene: -; clone size: -
CDR3 protein: CAWRQAPGRGAFF; CDR3 DNA: TGTGCCTGGAGGCAAGCTCCGGGAAGAGGAGCTTTCTTT; V gene: TRBV30; J gene: TRBJ1-1; D gene: -; clone size: -
CDR3 protein: CASSQDLGNTIYF; CDR3 DNA: TGCGCCAGCAGCCAAGACCTTGGAAACACCATATATTTT; V gene: TRBV4-3; J gene: TRBJ1-3; D gene: -; clone size: once
CDR3 protein: CATSRDRQGRGYTF; CDR3 DNA: TGTGCCACCAGCAGAGATCGGCAGGGAAGAGGCTACACCTTC; V gene: TRBV15; J gene: TRBJ1-2; D gene: -; clone size: -
CDR3 protein: CASSFRDRGRGETQYF; CDR3 DNA: TGTGCCAGCAGCTTTAGGGACAGGGGGCGCGGGGAGACCCAGTACTTC; V gene: TRBV11-3; J gene: TRBJ2-5; D gene: TRBD1; clone size: -
CDR3 protein: CASSLRDGKSGNYGYTF; CDR3 DNA: TGTGCCAGCAGCTTGCGGGACGGGAAGTCTGGGAACTATGGCTACACCTTC; V gene: TRBV7-9; J gene: TRBJ1-2; D gene: -; clone size: -
CDR3 protein: CASSWKGADTGELFF; CDR3 DNA: TGCGCCAGCAGCTGGAAGGGGGCAGACACCGGGGAGCTGTTTTTT; V gene: TRBV5-1; J gene: TRBJ2-2; D gene: TRBD1; clone size: -
CDR3 protein: CSVGQGGNQPQHF; CDR3 DNA: TGCAGCGTGGGACAGGGTGGCAATCAGCCCCAGCATTTT; V gene: TRBV29-1; J gene: TRBJ1-5; D gene: TRBD1; clone size: -
CDR3 protein: CASGLGRTEAFF; CDR3 DNA: TGTGCCAGCGGGTTGGGGCGTACTGAAGCTTTCTTT; V gene: TRBV6-1; J gene: TRBJ1-1; D gene: -; clone size: -
CDR3 protein: CASSDRGQGSTEQFF; CDR3 DNA: TGTGCCAGCAGCGACCGGGGACAGGGTAGTACTGAGCAGTTCTTC; V gene: TRBV5-4; J gene: TRBJ2-1; D gene: TRBD1; clone size: -
CDR3 protein: CASSPIGTGGREKLFF; CDR3 DNA: TGTGCCAGCAGTCCCATTGGGACAGGGGGTCGGGAAAAACTGTTTTTT; V gene: TRBV27; J gene: TRBJ1-4; D gene: TRBD1; clone size: -
CDR3 protein: CASSVSRDIKPYGYTF; CDR3 DNA: TGTGCCAGCAGCGTATCCCGGGACATTAAACCCTATGGCTACACCTTC; V gene: TRBV9; J gene: TRBJ1-2; D gene: -; clone size: -
CDR3 protein: CASSFAGYGYTF; CDR3 DNA: TGTGCCAGCAGCTTCGCAGGTTATGGCTACACCTTC; V gene: TRBV5-8; J gene: TRBJ1-2; D gene: -; clone size: -
CDR3 protein: CASAAWGRGQETQYF; CDR3 DNA: TGTGCCAGCGCAGCTTGGGGTAGGGGCCAGGAGACCCAGTACTTC; V gene: TRBV5-6; J gene: TRBJ2-5; D gene: -; clone size: -
CDR3 protein: CASSGLTKGETQYF; CDR3 DNA: TGTGCCAGCAGTGGGTTGACTAAAGGCGAGACCCAGTACTTC; V gene: TRBV2; J gene: TRBJ2-5; D gene: -; clone size: -
CDR3 protein: CASSVGVAESYEQYF; CDR3 DNA: TGTGCCAGCAGCGTAGGGGTAGCGGAAAGCTACGAGCAGTACTTC; V gene: TRBV9; J gene: TRBJ2-7; D gene: -; clone size: -
CDR3 protein: CASSVGLAGGRDSEQFF; CDR3 DNA: TGTGCCAGCAGCGTAGGGCTAGCGGGAGGGAGAGACAGTGAGCAGTTCTTC; V gene: TRBV9; J gene: TRBJ2-1; D gene: TRBD2; clone size: -
CDR3 protein: CASSHGTGSYEQYF; CDR3 DNA: TGCGCCAGCAGCCACGGGACTGGATCCTACGAGCAGTACTTC; V gene: TRBV4-3; J gene: TRBJ2-7; D gene: -; clone size: -
CDR3 protein: CASRRGMATEAFF; CDR3 DNA: TGTGCCAGCAGAAGGGGGATGGCCACTGAAGCTTTCTTT; V gene: TRBV6-5; J gene: TRBJ1-1; D gene: -; clone size: -
CDR3 protein: CASSPPSLAGYYEQYF; CDR3 DNA: TGTGCCAGCTCACCACCGTCACTAGCGGGTTACTACGAGCAGTACTTC; V gene: TRBV18; J gene: TRBJ2-7; D gene: TRBD2; clone size: -
CDR3 protein: CASSLRSHLSYEQYF; CDR3 DNA: TGTGCCAGCAGCTTGAGGAGTCACCTTTCCTACGAGCAGTACTTC; V gene: TRBV5-6; J gene: TRBJ2-7; D gene: -; clone size: -
CDR3 protein: CASSMMTGTYNEQFF; CDR3 DNA: TGTGCCAGTAGTATGATGACCGGGACTTACAATGAGCAGTTCTTC; V gene: TRBV19; J gene: TRBJ2-1; D gene: -; clone size: -
CDR3 protein: CASSLGGGNSPLHF; CDR3 DNA: TGCGCCAGCAGCTTGGGAGGGGGTAATTCACCCCTCCACTTT; V gene: TRBV5-1; J gene: TRBJ1-6; D gene: -; clone size: -
CDR3 protein: CASGRSSYTDTQYF; CDR3 DNA: TGTGCCAGCGGCCGGAGTTCCTACACAGATACGCAGTATTTT; V gene: TRBV2; J gene: TRBJ2-3; D gene: -; clone size: -
CDR3 protein: CASSPRTGGYTEAFF; CDR3 DNA: TGTGCCAGCAGCCCCCGGACAGGGGGCTATACTGAAGCTTTCTTT; V gene: TRBV5-4; J gene: TRBJ1-1; D gene: TRBD1; clone size: -
CDR3 protein: CASRTSDGERSPLHF; CDR3 DNA: TGTGCCAGTAGAACCTCTGATGGGGAGCGGTCACCCCTCCACTTT; V gene: TRBV19; J gene: TRBJ1-6; D gene: -; clone size: -